The 23 T cell receptor beta chains in this list originate from one sample, sequenced in a study of T-cell reconstitution after alpha-beta-depleted transplantation in children. Unique molecular identifiers were incorporated into the prepared TCRbeta library. One entry per CDR3 protein, called by TCRdb with MiXCR from the PCR reads. The sample has 500,000 to 600,000 distinct CDR3 sequences, 25% to 30% seen once; the top ten hold around a third. The sequencing used PBMCs, collected before TCRalphabeta/CD19-depleted stem cell transplant. These receptors all stem from a boy less than two years old with Wiskott-Aldrich syndrome, due to receive a stem cell transplant.

The chain couples TRBV29-1 to TRBJ1-5, with 7 bases matching TRBD1. From germline, CDR1 is SQVTM and CDR2 ANQGSEA. The junction had 3 bases not matched to a gene; V was cut back by 4 bases and J by 3 bases. The CDR3 extends over 13 amino acids. The DNA of the CDR3 is TGCAGCGTTGTAGACAGGGTCAATCAGCCCCAGCATTTT. This translates into CSVVDRVNQPQHF.

As concerns this clonotype: Since the CDR3 does not end with the conserved phenylalanine or tryptophan, this likely comes from a read error. The DNA is omitted, as the CDR3 cannot be located on it reliably, and the CDR3 follows TCRdb's listing. The rearrangement uses TRBV20-1 and TRBJ2-5; the table's D call, TRBD1, was not checked against the DNA. The CDR3 has 13 residues if both end residues are counted. The germline CDR1 and CDR2 sequences are DFQATT and SNEGSKA (reference sequence). The CDR3 reads CSAREGQGTRLVA.

V usage is TRBV7-8 and J usage is TRBJ2-5, with 7 bases lining up with TRBD1. Losses at the gene ends were 5 bases for V and 5 bases for J; bases not matched to a gene: 5. Germline CDR1 and CDR2: SGHVS and FQNEAQ. The CDR3 length is 13 residues. The CDR3 bases are TGTGCCAGCAGCCCACAGGGGTTGGAGACCCAGTACTTC. It translates to CASSPQGLETQYF.

This clonotype was seen only a few times. The chain uses TRBV27 and TRBJ2-2, with D possibly being TRBD2 (5 bases). Germline V gene lookup returns CDR1 MNHEY and CDR2 SMNVEV (reference sequence). Trimming removed 5 bases at V and 4 bases at J, with 17 bases between. The CDR3 has 16 residues. The DNA for the CDR3 is TGTGCCAGCAGTCCCAGGCCGGGGTCGGGCACCGGGGAGCTGTTTTTT. It specifies CASSPRPGSGTGELFF.

This clonotype was seen only a few times. V usage is TRBV29-1 and J usage is TRBJ2-3; 7 positions agree with TRBD2. The germline gives CDR1 SQVTM, CDR2 ANQGSEA. V trimming: 2 bases; J trimming: 0 bases; junction bases outside the gene matches: 5. There are 15 residues in the CDR3. CDR3 sequence: CSVERLAESTDTQYF. The CDR3 nucleotides read TGCAGCGTTGAAAGGCTAGCGGAGAGCACAGATACGCAGTATTTT.

The rearrangement joins TRBV20-1 to TRBJ2-1; D might be TRBD1 or TRBD2, each matching 5 bases. Trimming took 6 bases from V and 3 from J, leaving 18 bases between them. Germline CDR1 reads DFQATT; CDR2 reads SNEGSKA (reference sequence). This CDR3 is built from 15 residues. As DNA, the CDR3 is TGCAGTGCCGTCGGGGCGACCAGAGTCTACAATGAGCAGTTCTTC. Translating it yields CSAVGATRVYNEQFF.

The chain links TRBV5-6 to TRBJ2-1, with D perhaps matching TRBD1 or TRBD2 (5 bases each). V was trimmed by 4 bases and J by 8 bases, leaving 10 bases between them. CDR3 length: 12 residues. Germline loops: CDR1 SGHDT, CDR2 YYEEEE. Here the CDR3 reads CASSGMGDEQFF. DNA for the CDR3: TGTGCCAGCAGCGGCATGGGGGATGAGCAGTTCTTC. The full variable domain, its missing parts supplied by reference TRBV5-6 and TRBJ2-1, is DAGVTQSPTHLIKTRGQQVTLRCSPKSGHDTVSWYQQALGQGPQFIFQYYEEEERQRGNFPDRFSGHQFPNYSSELNVNALLLGDSALYLCASSGMGDEQFFGPGTRLTVL.

This sequence joins TRBV12-3 or TRBV12-4 and TRBJ2-3, with 11 positions matching TRBD2. With V trimmed by 6 bases and J by 5 bases, 7 bases remained unmatched. The CDR3 covers 15 residues. The CDR3 is CASSTLAGVVDTQYF. CDR3 bases: TGTGCCAGCAGCACACTAGCGGGAGTCGTAGATACGCAGTATTTT.

In its sample, this clonotype was seen a few times. The V and J genes are TRBV14 and TRBJ2-7; D is possibly TRBD1 (5 bases). Per germline, CDR1 SGHDN and CDR2 FVKESK. This CDR3 is built from 11 residues. Between the trimmed V and J ends, which lost 1 base and 13 bases, there was a span of 11 bases. The CDR3 loop is CASSQGTRQYF. CDR3 sequence (DNA): TGTGCCAGCAGCCAAGGGACAAGACAATACTTC.

The V and J genes are TRBV28 and TRBJ2-7, with 9 bases that match TRBD2. This CDR3 comprises 13 residues. Per germline, CDR1 MDHEN and CDR2 SYDVKM. V was clipped by 6 bases and J by 4 bases; unmatched bases: 4. In DNA, the CDR3 is TGTGCCAGCAGATCTAGCGGGATTTACGAGCAGTACTTC. Encoded protein: CASRSSGIYEQYF. Drawing the rest from reference TRBV28 and TRBJ2-7, the complete variable domain is DVKVTQSSRYLVKRTGEKVFLECVQDMDHENMFWYRQDPGLGLRLIYFSYDVKMKEKGDIPEGYSVSREKKERFSLILESASTNQTSMYLCASRSSGIYEQYFGPGTRLTVT.

CDR3 in amino acids: CASLGLSGRGTGELFF. CDR3 nucleotides: TGTGCCAGCCTGGGGCTTAGCGGGAGAGGTACCGGGGAGCTGTTTTTT. The V gene is TRBV6-1, the J gene TRBJ2-2; TRBD2 matches 9 bases. From germline, CDR1 is MNHNS and CDR2 SASEGT. The CDR3 totals 16 residues. With V trimmed by 8 bases and J by 5 bases, 12 bases remained unmatched.

This clonotype was seen at least ten times. The rearrangement joins TRBV5-1 to TRBJ2-1, with 12 bases matching TRBD2. Unmatched junction bases numbered 4, after V lost 0 bases and J lost 9 bases. Germline V CDR1 and CDR2: SGHRS, YFSETQ. The CDR3 totals 15 residues. Here the CDR3 reads CASSLGGLAGFEQFF. The CDR3 nucleotides read TGCGCCAGCAGCTTGGGGGGACTAGCGGGCTTTGAGCAGTTCTTC. Filled out from reference TRBV5-1 and TRBJ2-1, the complete variable domain reads KAGVTQTPRYLIKTRGQQVTLSCSPISGHRSVSWYQQTPGQGLQFLFEYFSETQRNKGNFPGRFSGRQFSNSRSEMNVSTLELGDSALYLCASSLGGLAGFEQFFGPGTRLTVL.

The chain joins TRBV27 to TRBJ1-2, with no clear D. V was shortened by 4 bases and J by 5 bases, with 8 bases between the two germline ends. From germline, CDR1 is MNHEY and CDR2 SMNVEV (reference sequence). This CDR3 spans 12 amino acids. CDR3 coding DNA: TGTGCCAGCAGTTCAGATTTTTATGGCTACACCTTC. Protein product: CASSSDFYGYTF.

This chain uses TRBV5-1 with TRBJ2-7; 12 nucleotides align to TRBD2. Germline CDR1 and CDR2: SGHRS and YFSETQ. The CDR3 has 14 residues. V trimming: 4 bases; J trimming: 6 bases; junction bases outside the gene matches: 5. CDR3 DNA sequence: TGCGCCAGCAGCCTAGCGGGAGGGCCAGTCGAGCAGTACTTC. Amino acid sequence: CASSLAGGPVEQYF.

The sample holds a few counts of this clonotype. This chain links TRBV28 with TRBJ2-5; TRBD1 aligns across 9 bases. The CDR3 totals 16 residues. After removal of 5 bases from V and 5 bases from J, the junction contained 12 bases not matched to a gene. Germline V gives CDR1 MDHEN, CDR2 SYDVKM. CDR3 DNA: TGTGCCAGCAGTACCCACAGGGGGCAATTATTGGAGACCCAGTACTTC. Amino acids: CASSTHRGQLLETQYF.

The chain combines TRBV30 with TRBJ1-3; 8 bases match TRBD1. The germline CDR1 and CDR2 sequences are GTSNPN and SVGIG (reference sequence). The CDR3 runs to 17 residues. J gave up 0 bases and V 2 bases, and 9 bases lay outside the gene matches. The CDR3 reads CAWSLYPGGYSGNTIYF. The CDR3 nucleotides are TGTGCCTGGAGTTTATATCCAGGGGGCTACTCTGGAAACACCATATATTTT.

There are a few counts of this clonotype. This rearrangement joins TRBV5-1 to TRBJ2-7; D perhaps matches TRBD2 (6 bases). Germline V CDR1 and CDR2: SGHRS, YFSETQ. The CDR3 covers 15 residues. V lost 0 bases and J 2 bases, leaving 12 bases between the germline ends. CDR3 loop: CASSLAGGGAYEQYF. The CDR3 bases are TGCGCCAGCAGCTTGGCCGGGGGTGGCGCCTACGAGCAGTACTTC. Full variable domain (rest looked up from reference TRBV5-1 and TRBJ2-7): KAGVTQTPRYLIKTRGQQVTLSCSPISGHRSVSWYQQTPGQGLQFLFEYFSETQRNKGNFPGRFSGRQFSNSRSEMNVSTLELGDSALYLCASSLAGGGAYEQYFGPGTRLTVT.

This sequence joins TRBV24-1 and TRBJ2-1; TRBD1 matches at 8 bases. Germline V gene lookup returns CDR1 KGHDR and CDR2 SFDVKD. V was clipped by 1 base and J by 6 bases; unmatched bases: 4. CDR3 length: 15 residues. This CDR3 is CATSDFRTGSNEQFF. The CDR3 DNA is TGTGCCACCAGTGATTTCCGGACAGGGAGCAATGAGCAGTTCTTC.

This clonotype was detected a few times. The CDR3 is CASRGLKNTGELFF. The DNA of the CDR3 is TGTGCCAGCAGGGGACTCAAGAACACCGGGGAGCTGTTTTTT. The chain joins TRBV12-3 or TRBV12-4 to TRBJ2-2; D perhaps matches TRBD2 (6 bases). The CDR3 extends over 14 amino acids. The V and J ends lost 6 bases and 1 base respectively, with 9 bases between them.

This clonotype was seen only once. The V call is TRBV20-1, the J call TRBJ2-1; 9 bases match TRBD2. There are 16 residues in the CDR3. Germline trimming cut 1 base from V and 4 bases from J; bases unmatched to any gene: 8. Germline CDR1 is DFQATT and CDR2 is SNEGSKA (reference sequence). The CDR3 protein is CSARGPGLAEYNEQFF. DNA for the CDR3: TGCAGTGCTAGAGGACCGGGACTAGCAGAATACAATGAGCAGTTCTTC.

The V call is TRBV5-4, the J call TRBJ2-5; D might be TRBD1 (5 bases). The CDR3 is 15 amino acids. Germline CDR1 reads SGHNT; CDR2 reads YYREEE (reference sequence). V gave up 4 bases and J gave up 4 bases, with 17 bases separating them. Here the CDR3 DNA reads TGTGCCAGCAGCCGAAGGGGATCGGGCACAGAGACCCAGTACTTC. It encodes CASSRRGSGTETQYF.

This clonotype was picked up a small number of times. The gene calls are TRBV20-1 and TRBJ2-7, with D possibly matching TRBD1 (6 bases). There are 13 residues in the CDR3. The germline CDR1 and CDR2 sequences are DFQATT and SNEGSKA (reference sequence). Deletions cut 7 bases from V and 4 bases from J, with 17 bases between. CDR3 nucleotide sequence: TGCAGTGTCACAGGGTGGGCGAAATACGAGCAGTACTTC. This sequence encodes CSVTGWAKYEQYF.

This clonotype turned up a few times. This chain uses TRBV29-1 with TRBJ2-7; no definite D call. This CDR3 contains 12 residues. Trimming took off 5 bases at V and 2 bases at J, with 10 bases between the two ends. Per germline, CDR1 SQVTM and CDR2 ANQGSEA. CDR3: CSVRGGPYEQYF. The DNA of the CDR3 is TGCAGCGTTCGAGGCGGTCCCTACGAGCAGTACTTC.